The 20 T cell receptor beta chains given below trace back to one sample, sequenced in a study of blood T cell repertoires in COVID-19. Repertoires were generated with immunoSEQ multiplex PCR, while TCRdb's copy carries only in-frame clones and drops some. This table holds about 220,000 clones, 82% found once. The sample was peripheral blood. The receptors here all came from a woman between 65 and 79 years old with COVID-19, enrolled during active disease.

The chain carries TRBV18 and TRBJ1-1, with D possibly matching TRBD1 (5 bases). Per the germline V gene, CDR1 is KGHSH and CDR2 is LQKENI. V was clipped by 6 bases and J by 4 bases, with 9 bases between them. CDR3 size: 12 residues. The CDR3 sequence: CASSWRGTEAFF. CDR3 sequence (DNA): TGTGCCAGCTCTTGGAGGGGCACTGAAGCTTTCTTT.

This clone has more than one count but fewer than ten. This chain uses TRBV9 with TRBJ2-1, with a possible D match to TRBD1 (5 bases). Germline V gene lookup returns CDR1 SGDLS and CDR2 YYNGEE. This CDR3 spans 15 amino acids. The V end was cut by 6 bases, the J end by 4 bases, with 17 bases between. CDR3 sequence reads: CASTSQGTKYNEQFF. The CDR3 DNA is TGTGCCAGCACCTCCCAGGGAACTAAATACAATGAGCAGTTCTTC.

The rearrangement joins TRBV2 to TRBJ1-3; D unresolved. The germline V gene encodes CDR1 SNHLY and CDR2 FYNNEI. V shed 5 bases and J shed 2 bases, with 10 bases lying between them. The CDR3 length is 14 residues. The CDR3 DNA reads TGTGCCAGCAGTTACGGGGAAGCTGGAAACACCATATATTTT. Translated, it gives CASSYGEAGNTIYF.

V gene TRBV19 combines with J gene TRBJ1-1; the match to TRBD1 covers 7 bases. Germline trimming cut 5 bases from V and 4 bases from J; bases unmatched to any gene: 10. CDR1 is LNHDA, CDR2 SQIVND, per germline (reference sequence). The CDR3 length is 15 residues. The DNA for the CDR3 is TGTGCCAGTAGTCCCGGGGCAGGGGGTCTCACTGAAGCTTTCTTT. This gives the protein CASSPGAGGLTEAFF.

CDR3 in amino acids: CASSDRGGRGTGELFF. The CDR3 DNA follows: TGTGCCAGCAGTGATCGAGGAGGTCGTGGCACCGGGGAGCTGTTTTTT. The rearrangement uses TRBV6-1 and TRBJ2-2; tentatively, D is TRBD2 (5 bases). Germline CDR1 is MNHNS and CDR2 is SASEGT. V lost 3 bases and J 4 bases, leaving 15 bases between the germline ends. The CDR3 covers 16 residues.

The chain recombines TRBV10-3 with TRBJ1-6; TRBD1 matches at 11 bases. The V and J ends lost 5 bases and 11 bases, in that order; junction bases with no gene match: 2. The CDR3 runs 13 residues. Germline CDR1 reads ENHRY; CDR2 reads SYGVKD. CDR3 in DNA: TGTGCCATCAGTCGGGACAGGGGGACACCCCTCCACTTT. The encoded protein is CAISRDRGTPLHF.

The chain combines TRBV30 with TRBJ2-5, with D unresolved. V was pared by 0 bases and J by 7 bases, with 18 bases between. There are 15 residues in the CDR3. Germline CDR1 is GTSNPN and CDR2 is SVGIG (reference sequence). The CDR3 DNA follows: TGTGCCTGGAGTGTACCTGACCGCAGTGCAGGGACCCAGTACTTC. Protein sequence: CAWSVPDRSAGTQYF.

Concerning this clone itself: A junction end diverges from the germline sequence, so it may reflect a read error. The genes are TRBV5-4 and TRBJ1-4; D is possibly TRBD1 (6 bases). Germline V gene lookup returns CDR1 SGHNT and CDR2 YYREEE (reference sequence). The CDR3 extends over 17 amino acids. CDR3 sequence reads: CASSLGGTLATNEKLFF. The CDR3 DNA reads TGTGCCAGCAGTTTGGGGGGCACCCTAGCAACTAATGAAAAACTGTTTTTT.

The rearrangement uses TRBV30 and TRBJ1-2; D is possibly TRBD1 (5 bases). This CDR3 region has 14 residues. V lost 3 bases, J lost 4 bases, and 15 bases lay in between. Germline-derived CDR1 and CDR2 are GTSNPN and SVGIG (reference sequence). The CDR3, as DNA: TGTGCCTGGAGGGGGGACTCAAGGGGCTATGGCTACACCTTC. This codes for CAWRGDSRGYGYTF.

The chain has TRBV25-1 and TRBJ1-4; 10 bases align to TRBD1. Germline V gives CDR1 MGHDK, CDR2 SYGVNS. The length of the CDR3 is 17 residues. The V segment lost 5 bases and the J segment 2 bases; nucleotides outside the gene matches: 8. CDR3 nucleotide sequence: TGTGCCAGCAGTAACCGGGACAGGGGTCGGACTAATGAAAAACTGTTTTTT. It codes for CASSNRDRGRTNEKLFF. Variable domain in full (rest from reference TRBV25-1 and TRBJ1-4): EADIYQTPRYLVIGTGKKITLECSQTMGHDKMYWYQQDPGMELHLIHYSYGVNSTEKGDLSSESTVSRIRTEHFPLTLESARPSHTSQYLCASSNRDRGRTNEKLFFGSGTQLSVL.

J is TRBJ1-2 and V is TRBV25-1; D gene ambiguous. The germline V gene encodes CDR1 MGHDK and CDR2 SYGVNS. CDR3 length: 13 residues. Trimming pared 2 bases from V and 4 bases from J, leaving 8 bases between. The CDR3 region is CASSERRIYGYTF. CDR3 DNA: TGTGCCAGCAGTGAAAGGAGAATCTATGGCTACACCTTC.

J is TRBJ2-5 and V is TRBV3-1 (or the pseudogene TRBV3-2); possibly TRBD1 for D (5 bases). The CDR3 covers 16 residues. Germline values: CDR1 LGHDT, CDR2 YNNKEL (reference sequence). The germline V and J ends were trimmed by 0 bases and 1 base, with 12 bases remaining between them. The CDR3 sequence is CASSQDRGRVQETQYF. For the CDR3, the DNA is TGTGCCAGCAGCCAAGATAGAGGCAGGGTCCAAGAGACCCAGTACTTC.

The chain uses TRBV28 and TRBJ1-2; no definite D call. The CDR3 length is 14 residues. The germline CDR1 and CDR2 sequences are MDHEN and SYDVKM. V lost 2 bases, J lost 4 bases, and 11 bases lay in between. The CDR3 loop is CASSLAGEGYGYTF. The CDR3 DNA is TGTGCCAGCAGTTTAGCGGGAGAAGGCTATGGCTACACCTTC.

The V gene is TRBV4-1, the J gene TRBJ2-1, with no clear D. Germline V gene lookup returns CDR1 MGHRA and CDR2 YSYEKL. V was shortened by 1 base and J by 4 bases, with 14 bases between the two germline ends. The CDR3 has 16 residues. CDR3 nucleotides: TGCGCCAGCAGCCAAGGCCTGGGTCGGAGTTACAATGAGCAGTTCTTC. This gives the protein CASSQGLGRSYNEQFF.

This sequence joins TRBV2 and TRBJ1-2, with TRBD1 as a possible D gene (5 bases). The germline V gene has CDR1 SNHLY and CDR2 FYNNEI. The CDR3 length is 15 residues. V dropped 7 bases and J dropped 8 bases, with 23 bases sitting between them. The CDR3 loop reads CASTNDFGSPGGYTF. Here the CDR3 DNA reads TGTGCCAGCACTAACGACTTCGGCTCCCCAGGGGGCTACACCTTC.

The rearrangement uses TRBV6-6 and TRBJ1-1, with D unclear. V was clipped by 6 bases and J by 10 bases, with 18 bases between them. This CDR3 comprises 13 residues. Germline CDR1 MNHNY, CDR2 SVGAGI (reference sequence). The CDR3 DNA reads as TGTGCCAGCAGGACCCTGGAGGGCTGGGGAGCTTTCTTT. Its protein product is CASRTLEGWGAFF.

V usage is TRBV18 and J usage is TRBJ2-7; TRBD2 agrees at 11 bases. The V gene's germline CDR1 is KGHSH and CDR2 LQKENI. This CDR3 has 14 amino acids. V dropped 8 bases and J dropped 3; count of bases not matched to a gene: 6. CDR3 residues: CASRAGTSGYEQYF. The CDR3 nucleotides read TGTGCCAGCCGGGCCGGGACTAGCGGCTACGAGCAGTACTTC.

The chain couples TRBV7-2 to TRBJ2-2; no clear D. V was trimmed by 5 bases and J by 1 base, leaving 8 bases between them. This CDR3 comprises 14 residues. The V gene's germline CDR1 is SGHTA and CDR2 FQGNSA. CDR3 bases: TGTGCCAGCAGCCTATACGGGAACACCGGGGAGCTGTTTTTT. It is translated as CASSLYGNTGELFF.

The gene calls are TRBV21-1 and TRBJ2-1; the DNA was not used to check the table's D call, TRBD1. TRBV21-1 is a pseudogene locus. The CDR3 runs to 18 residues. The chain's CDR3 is CASKPRTGASFLGNEQFF. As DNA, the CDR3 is TGTGCCAGCAAACCCCGGACAGGGGCGTCCTTTTTGGGGAATGAGCAGTTCTTC.

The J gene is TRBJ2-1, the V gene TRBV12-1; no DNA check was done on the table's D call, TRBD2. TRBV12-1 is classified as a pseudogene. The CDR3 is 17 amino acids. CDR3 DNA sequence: TGTGCCAGCAGCTTTTTTCCTTTAGCTCCGGGGGGCGATGAGCAGTTCTTC. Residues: CASSFFPLAPGGDEQFF.